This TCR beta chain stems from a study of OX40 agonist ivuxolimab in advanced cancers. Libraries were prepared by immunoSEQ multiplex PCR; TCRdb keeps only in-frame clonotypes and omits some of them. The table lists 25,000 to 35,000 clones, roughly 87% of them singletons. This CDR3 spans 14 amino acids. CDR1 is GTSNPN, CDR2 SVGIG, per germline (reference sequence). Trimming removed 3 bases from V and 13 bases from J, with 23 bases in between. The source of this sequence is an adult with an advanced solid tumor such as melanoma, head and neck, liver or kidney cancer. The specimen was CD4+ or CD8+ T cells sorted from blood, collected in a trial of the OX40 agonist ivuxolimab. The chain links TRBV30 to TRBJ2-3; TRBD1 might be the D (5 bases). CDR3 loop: CAWSTVDRGALKYF. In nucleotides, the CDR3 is TGTGCCTGGAGCACGGTCGATAGGGGCGCGTTGAAGTATTTT.